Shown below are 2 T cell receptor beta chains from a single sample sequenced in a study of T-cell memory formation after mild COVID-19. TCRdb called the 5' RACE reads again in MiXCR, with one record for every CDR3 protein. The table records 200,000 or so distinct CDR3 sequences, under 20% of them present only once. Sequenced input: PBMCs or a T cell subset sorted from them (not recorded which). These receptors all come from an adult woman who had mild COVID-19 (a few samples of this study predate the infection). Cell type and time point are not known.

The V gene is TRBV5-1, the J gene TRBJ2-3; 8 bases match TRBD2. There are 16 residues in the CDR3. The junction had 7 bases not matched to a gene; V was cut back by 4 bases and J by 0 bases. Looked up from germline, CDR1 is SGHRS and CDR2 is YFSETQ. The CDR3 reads CASSAITSGSTDTQYF. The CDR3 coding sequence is TGCGCCAGCAGCGCCATCACTAGCGGAAGCACAGATACGCAGTATTTT.

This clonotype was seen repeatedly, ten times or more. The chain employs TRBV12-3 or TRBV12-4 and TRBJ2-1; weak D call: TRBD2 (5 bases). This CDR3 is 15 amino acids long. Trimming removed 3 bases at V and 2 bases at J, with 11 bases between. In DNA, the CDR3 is TGTGCCAGCAGTTTTCACCGGGAAACCTACAATGAGCAGTTCTTC. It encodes CASSFHRETYNEQFF.